This T cell receptor beta chain was observed in a study of regulatory dendritic cells for organ transplantation. The germline CDR1 and CDR2 sequences are KGHSH and LQKENI. CDR3 length: 11 amino acids. The V end lost 1 base, the J end lost 3 bases, and 0 bases lay between the germline ends. The study's findings and limits: Memory CD8+ T cells were the most oligoclonal; naive cells were highly diverse. Resting memory CD8+ T cells held the most alloreactive clonotypes.

Comments on this clone: Its specificity is not known.

Sorted subsets were CFSE-labeled and cultured approximately 5 days with allogeneic dendritic cells. This table comes from immunoSEQ multiplex PCR, and its TCRdb copy is limited to in-frame clones, with some not included. Of 10,000 to 15,000 clones listed, roughly 89% are singletons. The rearrangement links TRBV18 to TRBJ2-5, with D uncertain. The sequenced sample was naive CD8+ T cells from blood cultured with regulatory dendritic cells. Regarding subset: CD45RA+ naive T cells. The TCR originated in a human donor in good health. In DNA form, the CDR3 reads TGTGCCAGCTCACCACAAGAGACCCAGTACTTC. Residues: CASSPQETQYF.